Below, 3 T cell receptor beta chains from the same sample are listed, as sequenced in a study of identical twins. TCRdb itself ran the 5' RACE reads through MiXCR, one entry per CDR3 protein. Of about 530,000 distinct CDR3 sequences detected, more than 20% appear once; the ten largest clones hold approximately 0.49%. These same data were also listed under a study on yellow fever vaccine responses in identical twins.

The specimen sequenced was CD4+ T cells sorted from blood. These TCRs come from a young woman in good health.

CDR3 residues: CASSEGRTITGELFF. The CDR3 region has the DNA TGTGCCAGCAGTGAAGGGAGGACTATCACCGGGGAGCTGTTTTTT. The chain carries TRBV6-1 and TRBJ2-2, with D perhaps matching TRBD2 (6 bases). Trimming removed 1 base from V and 4 bases from J, with 10 bases in between. The CDR3 runs to 15 residues. Per the germline V gene, CDR1 is MNHNS and CDR2 is SASEGT.

As DNA, the CDR3 is TGTGCCAGCGGCGGGGACCGCGCAAGGTTCTTC. It is translated as CASGGDRARFF. The chain links TRBV2 to TRBJ2-1; tentatively, D is TRBD2 (6 bases). Germline loops: CDR1 SNHLY, CDR2 FYNNEI. Trimming left V 8 bases short and J 15 bases short, with 17 bases between. This CDR3 comprises 11 residues.

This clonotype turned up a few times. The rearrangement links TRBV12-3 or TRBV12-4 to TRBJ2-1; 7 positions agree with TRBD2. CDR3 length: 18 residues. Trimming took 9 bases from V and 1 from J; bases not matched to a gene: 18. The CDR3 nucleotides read TGTGCCAGTTCGGGAACTAGCGTTAAATATAGTTCCTACAATGAGCAGTTCTTC. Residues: CASSGTSVKYSSYNEQFF.